What follows are 30 T cell receptor beta chains derived from one specimen sequenced in a study of blood T cell repertoires in COVID-19. Repertoires were generated with immunoSEQ multiplex PCR, while TCRdb's copy carries only in-frame clones and drops some. Found here are 150,000 or so clones, over 75% of them singletons; the top ten hold around 0.63%. Sequenced input: peripheral blood. These receptors were taken from a man in his sixties with COVID-19, enrolled during active disease.

The chain joins TRBV27 to TRBJ1-6, with D tentatively TRBD1 (5 bases). The V end was cut by 2 bases, the J end by 0 bases, with 8 bases between. The CDR3 runs to 16 residues. CDR1 and CDR2 from the germline V gene are MNHEY and SMNVEV (reference sequence). The CDR3 loop reads CASSLITGSYNSPLHF. Written as DNA, the CDR3 is TGTGCCAGCAGTTTAATCACAGGCTCCTATAATTCACCCCTCCACTTT.

Ten or more counts support this clone. The chain joins TRBV21-1 to TRBJ1-6; the table's D gene call, TRBD1, was not cross checked with the DNA. TRBV21-1 is a pseudogene. This CDR3 has 15 residues. The CDR3 reads CASSKEGQGWSPLHF. The DNA of the CDR3 is TGTGCCAGCAGCAAAGAGGGACAGGGTTGGTCACCCCTCCACTTT.

The chain links TRBV5-8 to TRBJ2-5; D is ambiguous. There are 13 residues in the CDR3. CDR1 and CDR2 from the germline V gene are SGHTS and YDEGEE. Trimming left V 0 bases short and J 2 bases short, with 5 bases between. As DNA, the CDR3 is TGTGCCAGCAGCTTGGGCCAGCAAGAGACCCAGTACTTC. Translated: CASSLGQQETQYF.

CDR3 region: CASSPTGDATNEKLFF. CDR3 nucleotides: TGTGCCAGCAGCCCGACAGGGGATGCAACTAATGAAAAACTGTTTTTT. The V call is TRBV5-6, the J call TRBJ1-4; 8 nucleotides align to TRBD1. Looked up from germline, CDR1 is SGHDT and CDR2 is YYEEEE. The trim removed 4 bases at V and 0 bases at J, leaving 5 bases unmatched. The CDR3 extends over 16 amino acids.

This chain joins TRBV27 and TRBJ2-1; possible D gene TRBD2, 6 bases. There are 15 residues in the CDR3. Germline V gene lookup returns CDR1 MNHEY and CDR2 SMNVEV (reference sequence). V gave up 3 bases and J gave up 1 base, with 10 bases separating them. CDR3 nucleotides: TGTGCCAGCAGTTTGGGAGGTCTGTCCTACAATGAGCAGTTCTTC. Amino acid sequence: CASSLGGLSYNEQFF.

The J gene is TRBJ1-1, the V gene TRBV3-1 (or the pseudogene TRBV3-2); D remains ambiguous. Germline V lookup: CDR1 LGHDT, CDR2 YNNKEL (reference sequence). There are 18 residues in the CDR3. V shed 4 bases and J shed 1 base, with 22 bases lying between them. Here the CDR3 reads CASSPIGKRVLGNTEAFF. The CDR3 bases are TGTGCCAGCAGCCCTATTGGGAAGCGGGTCTTAGGGAACACTGAAGCTTTCTTT.

The V and J genes are TRBV10-3 and TRBJ2-1; TRBD1 is a possible D gene (6 bases). Germline assignment: CDR1 ENHRY and CDR2 SYGVKD. The CDR3 consists of 15 residues. V lost 0 bases to trimming and J lost 4 bases, with 10 bases between them. DNA of the CDR3: TGTGCCATCAGTGAGTCGGGACAAGGGTACAATGAGCAGTTCTTC. It codes for CAISESGQGYNEQFF.

The chain uses TRBV5-5 and TRBJ1-1; maybe TRBD1 (5 bases). Trimming cost V 2 bases and J 11 bases, with 16 bases left between them. The V gene's germline CDR1 is SGHKS and CDR2 YYEKEE (reference sequence). The CDR3 totals 13 residues. The CDR3 here is CASSFLQGVSAFF. As DNA, the CDR3 is TGTGCCAGCAGCTTCCTCCAGGGTGTGTCGGCTTTCTTT.

The CDR3 protein is CASSEKFVLLYNEQFF. The CDR3 DNA reads as TGTGCCAGCAGTGAAAAATTCGTCCTACTCTACAATGAGCAGTTCTTC. V usage is TRBV6-1 and J usage is TRBJ2-1, with no clear D. This CDR3 has 16 residues. Trimming cost V 2 bases and J 3 bases, with 14 bases left between them. Germline loops: CDR1 MNHNS, CDR2 SASEGT.

This chain links TRBV29-1 with TRBJ2-5; D gene unclear. The ends were cut back, 7 bases at V and 5 bases at J, with 11 bases in the middle. Germline values: CDR1 SQVTM, CDR2 ANQGSEA. This CDR3 contains 11 residues. This chain's CDR3 is CSAPVGETQYF. The CDR3 DNA follows: TGCAGCGCCCCAGTTGGCGAGACCCAGTACTTC.

The chain carries TRBV27 and TRBJ2-2; 8 nucleotides match TRBD1. This CDR3 has 15 amino acids. The trim removed 2 bases at V and 4 bases at J, leaving 3 bases unmatched. Germline V gene sequence: CDR1 MNHEY, CDR2 SMNVEV (reference sequence). The CDR3 DNA reads as TGTGCCAGCAGTTTAGAACAGGGGGTCACCGGGGAGCTGTTTTTT. This sequence encodes CASSLEQGVTGELFF.

The CDR3 region is CAWRRLGGEQFF. The CDR3 DNA is TGTGCCTGGAGGCGACTGGGGGGAGAGCAGTTCTTC. The V call is TRBV30, the J call TRBJ2-1; D is perhaps TRBD2 (6 bases). Trimming took 3 bases from V and 10 from J, leaving 13 bases between them. Germline V gene lookup returns CDR1 GTSNPN and CDR2 SVGIG (reference sequence). This CDR3 has 12 amino acids.

Concerning this clone itself: This specimen includes other DNA sequences encoding the same CDR3. The chain combines TRBV19 with TRBJ2-6, with D uncertain. Trimming cost V 2 bases and J 1 base, with 12 bases left between them. The CDR3 length is 17 residues. CDR1 is LNHDA and CDR2 is SQIVND in the germline V gene (reference sequence). The CDR3 coding sequence is TGTGCCAGTAGTATACCGTACACAAGATCTGGGGCCAACGTCCTGACTTTC. Translating gives CASSIPYTRSGANVLTF. Based on the CDR3 plus reference TRBV19 and TRBJ2-6, the full variable domain is DGGITQSPKYLFRKEGQNVTLSCEQNLNHDAMYWYRQDPGQGLRLIYYSQIVNDFQKGDIAEGYSVSREKKESFPLTVTSAQKNPTAFYLCASSIPYTRSGANVLTFGAGSRLTVL.

This clone was seen ten or more times. This chain connects TRBV10-1 to TRBJ1-5; 9 bases fit TRBD1. The germline V gene has CDR1 WNHNN and CDR2 SYGVQD (reference sequence). With V trimmed by 7 bases and J by 8 bases, 24 bases remained unmatched. CDR3 length: 19 amino acids. The DNA of the CDR3 is TGCGCCAGCACCTACGAGCCTCTACCGGGACAGGGTTTGGAGGAGCCCCAGCATTTT. This codes for CASTYEPLPGQGLEEPQHF.

The chain employs TRBV5-8 and TRBJ1-2; a possible D gene is TRBD1 (5 bases). Trimming took off 4 bases at V and 6 bases at J, with 19 bases between the two ends. CDR3 length: 15 residues. CDR1 and CDR2 (germline): SGHTS, YDEGEE. CDR3 nucleotides: TGTGCCAGCAGCCGCCTCCAGGGATCCTGGGATGGCTACACCTTC. As protein: CASSRLQGSWDGYTF.

The rearrangement uses TRBV10-1 and TRBJ1-1, with D unclear. The CDR3 is 12 amino acids. Trimming removed 7 bases from V and 3 bases from J, with 9 bases in between. The germline V gene encodes CDR1 WNHNN and CDR2 SYGVQD (reference sequence). The CDR3 DNA follows: TGCGCCAGCAAACGGGGTGACACTGAAGCTTTCTTT. This sequence encodes CASKRGDTEAFF.

This clone turned up a few times. The chain has TRBV2 and TRBJ1-2, with D perhaps TRBD1 (5 bases). V lost 4 bases to trimming and J lost 6 bases, with 15 bases between them. The germline gives CDR1 SNHLY, CDR2 FYNNEI. The CDR3 has 14 amino acids. The CDR3 DNA follows: TGTGCCAGCAGTGGCCGCGGGGCCGGGGATGGCTACACCTTC. Its protein is CASSGRGAGDGYTF.

CDR3 nucleotides: TGTGCCAGCAGTTTACGACAGTATGGTCAGCCCCAGCATTTT. It encodes CASSLRQYGQPQHF. V and J are TRBV6-2 or TRBV6-3 and TRBJ1-5; D might be TRBD1 (5 bases). CDR1 and CDR2 from the germline V gene are MNHEY and SVGEGT. This CDR3 is 14 amino acids long. Deletions cut 4 bases from V and 6 bases from J, with 13 bases between.

This rearrangement joins TRBV11-2 to TRBJ2-3, with 12 bases matching TRBD2. The length of the CDR3 is 17 residues. Germline V lookup: CDR1 SGHAT, CDR2 FQNNGV. V shed 1 base, J shed 0 bases, and the junction held 2 bases outside the gene matches. The CDR3 region is CASSLVGTSGSTDTQYF. The CDR3 DNA reads as TGTGCCAGCAGCTTAGTTGGGACTAGCGGGAGCACAGATACGCAGTATTTT.

The J gene is TRBJ2-7, the V gene TRBV12-3 or TRBV12-4; weak D call: TRBD2 (5 bases). V shed 5 bases and J shed 5 bases, with 7 bases lying between them. The CDR3 length is 11 residues. DNA for the CDR3: TGTGCCAGCAGTCGACTACACGAGCAGTACTTC. It encodes CASSRLHEQYF.

The chain uses TRBV19 and TRBJ1-5; 7 nucleotides agree with TRBD1. The CDR3 spans 14 residues. V shed 4 bases and J 8 bases; nucleotides not matched to a gene: 8. Germline assignment: CDR1 LNHDA and CDR2 SQIVND (reference sequence). The CDR3 here is CASSKTGSGEPQHF. DNA of the CDR3: TGTGCCAGTAGTAAGACAGGGTCGGGTGAGCCCCAGCATTTT.

The V and J genes are TRBV2 and TRBJ1-4; D may be TRBD1 (5 bases). This CDR3 region has 16 residues. Deletions cut 6 bases from V and 2 bases from J, with 16 bases between. CDR1 is SNHLY and CDR2 is FYNNEI in the germline V gene. CDR3 sequence reads: CASSPDTPATNEKLFF. The CDR3 bases are TGTGCCAGCAGCCCGGACACGCCAGCGACTAATGAAAAACTGTTTTTT.

The chain carries TRBV28 and TRBJ1-1, with no clear D. The CDR3 loop spans 11 amino acids. V lost 3 bases, J lost 8 bases, and 7 bases lay in between. CDR1 is MDHEN and CDR2 is SYDVKM in the germline V gene. CDR3: CASSLGGEAFF. The CDR3 DNA follows: TGTGCCAGCAGTTTGGGAGGGGAAGCTTTCTTT. The entire variable domain, with the rest obtained from reference TRBV28 and TRBJ1-1, is as follows: DVKVTQSSRYLVKRTGEKVFLECVQDMDHENMFWYRQDPGLGLRLIYFSYDVKMKEKGDIPEGYSVSREKKERFSLILESASTNQTSMYLCASSLGGEAFFGQGTRLTVV.

This clone was seen only once. The genes are TRBV5-4 and TRBJ1-2; 7 nucleotides align to TRBD1. This CDR3 comprises 15 residues. The germline V gene has CDR1 SGHNT and CDR2 YYREEE (reference sequence). The junction had 7 bases not matched to a gene; V was cut back by 5 bases and J by 0 bases. CDR3 residues: CASSRNRGTNYGYTF. DNA of the CDR3: TGTGCCAGCAGTCGTAACAGGGGAACTAACTATGGCTACACCTTC.

The genes are TRBV6-2 or TRBV6-3 and TRBJ1-2; a possible D gene is TRBD1 (6 bases). The CDR3 loop spans 12 amino acids. V was pared by 3 bases and J by 10 bases, with 12 bases between. In germline, CDR1 is MNHEY, CDR2 SVGEGT. The chain's CDR3 is CASSYPTGSYTF. The CDR3 DNA follows: TGTGCCAGCAGTTATCCGACAGGATCCTACACCTTC.

The chain has TRBV19 and TRBJ1-5; tentatively, D is TRBD1 (6 bases). Trimming shortened V by 4 bases and J by 4 bases, and 20 bases separated the two germline ends. From germline, CDR1 is LNHDA and CDR2 SQIVND (reference sequence). The CDR3 totals 17 residues. CDR3 loop: CASSRTLSGHYNQPQHF. The CDR3 DNA reads TGTGCCAGTAGTAGAACATTATCGGGACACTATAATCAGCCCCAGCATTTT.

The CDR3 sequence: CASSFAPGHPTGELFF. CDR3 nucleotide sequence: TGTGCCAGCAGCTTTGCACCGGGACACCCCACCGGGGAGCTGTTTTTT. The rearrangement joins TRBV7-2 to TRBJ2-2; TRBD1 is a possible D gene (6 bases). The CDR3 contains 16 residues. Trimming took 3 bases from V and 4 from J, leaving 15 bases between them. CDR1 and CDR2 (germline): SGHTA, FQGNSA.

This chain uses TRBV19 with TRBJ2-3; D possibly corresponds to TRBD1 (6 bases). This CDR3 is 15 amino acids long. Germline assignment: CDR1 LNHDA and CDR2 SQIVND (reference sequence). The V end lost 3 bases, the J end lost 2 bases, and 12 bases lay between the germline ends. In DNA form, the CDR3 reads TGTGCCAGTAGTATTTCAGGGGTCGTCACAGATACGCAGTATTTT. It specifies CASSISGVVTDTQYF. Full variable domain (remainder filled in from reference TRBV19 and TRBJ2-3): DGGITQSPKYLFRKEGQNVTLSCEQNLNHDAMYWYRQDPGQGLRLIYYSQIVNDFQKGDIAEGYSVSREKKESFPLTVTSAQKNPTAFYLCASSISGVVTDTQYFGPGTRLTVL.

The chain carries TRBV29-1 and TRBJ1-1, with 8 bases aligning to TRBD1. V lost 5 bases to trimming and J lost 1 base; unmatched junction nucleotides: 6. Germline loops: CDR1 SQVTM, CDR2 ANQGSEA. This CDR3 spans 14 amino acids. The CDR3 sequence: CSVKTGASNTEAFF. The CDR3 bases are TGCAGCGTTAAGACAGGGGCGTCGAACACTGAAGCTTTCTTT.

The J gene is TRBJ1-2, the V gene TRBV11-2; 7 bases map to TRBD1. V lost 1 base to trimming and J lost 5 bases; unmatched junction nucleotides: 7. The CDR3 spans 15 residues. Germline V CDR1 and CDR2: SGHAT, FQNNGV. CDR3 loop: CASSLGQGGPYGYTF. DNA of the CDR3: TGTGCCAGCAGCTTAGGTCAAGGGGGCCCTTATGGCTACACCTTC. Filled out from reference TRBV11-2 and TRBJ1-2, the complete variable domain reads EAGVAQSPRYKIIEKRQSVAFWCNPISGHATLYWYQQILGQGPKLLIQFQNNGVVDDSQLPKDRFSAERLKGVDSTLKIQPAKLEDSAVYLCASSLGQGGPYGYTFGSGTRLTVV.